These 19 T cell receptor beta chains share one sample of origin, sequenced in a study of blood T cell repertoires in COVID-19. Assay: immunoSEQ multiplex PCR; the TCRdb copy retains only in-frame clones and omits some. The sample has around 470,000 clones, roughly 89% seen once. The sample was peripheral blood. The receptors were gathered from a man between 18 and 29 years old with COVID-19, enrolled during active disease.

The V call is TRBV28, the J call TRBJ1-2, with D unresolved. There are 13 residues in the CDR3. With 6 bases removed from V and 4 bases from J, the gap between germline ends came to 12 bases. Germline CDR1 and CDR2: MDHEN and SYDVKM. CDR3 in amino acids: CASSANDFYGYTF. The CDR3 nucleotides read TGTGCCAGCAGCGCTAATGATTTCTATGGCTACACCTTC.

The DNA for the CDR3 is TGTGCCAGCAGCGGACATATCCAAGAGACCCAGTACTTC. Translated, it gives CASSGHIQETQYF. The chain employs TRBV28 and TRBJ2-5, with D perhaps matching TRBD1 (5 bases). The germline V and J ends were trimmed by 6 bases and 1 base, with 9 bases remaining between them. The CDR3 contains 13 residues. CDR1 MDHEN and CDR2 SYDVKM come from the germline V gene.

The chain employs TRBV2 and TRBJ1-1, with D perhaps matching TRBD1 (6 bases). Germline CDR1 SNHLY, CDR2 FYNNEI. Trimming pared 2 bases from V and 4 bases from J, leaving 14 bases between. This CDR3 contains 15 residues. The CDR3 bases are TGTGCCAGCAGTGAATCGGCAGGGGCGGGCACTGAAGCTTTCTTT. Protein sequence: CASSESAGAGTEAFF.

This clone was detected a few times. Other nucleotide sequences from this sample produce the same CDR3. V gene TRBV7-2 combines with J gene TRBJ2-1, with 10 bases aligning to TRBD2. This CDR3 has 15 amino acids. CDR1 is SGHTA, CDR2 FQGNSA, per germline. V lost 5 bases to trimming and J lost 4 bases; unmatched junction nucleotides: 5. This CDR3 reads CASSLTSGKYNEQFF. In DNA, the CDR3 is TGTGCCAGCAGCCTTACTAGCGGGAAATACAATGAGCAGTTCTTC.

The chain couples TRBV18 to TRBJ2-1, with 9 bases fitting TRBD1. CDR3 size: 13 residues. Germline V gene lookup returns CDR1 KGHSH and CDR2 LQKENI. V was pared by 3 bases and J by 8 bases, with 2 bases of the junction left unmatched. The CDR3 spells CASSPRTGDEQFF. Written as DNA, the CDR3 is TGTGCCAGCTCACCCCGGACAGGGGATGAGCAGTTCTTC.

The chain recombines TRBV30 with TRBJ2-4; 9 positions match TRBD1. The germline gives CDR1 GTSNPN, CDR2 SVGIG (reference sequence). V lost 3 bases, J lost 8 bases, and 5 bases stayed unmatched. This CDR3 comprises 13 residues. As DNA, the CDR3 is TGTGCCTGGAGCCGACAGGGGGTGTACATTCAGTACTTC. It translates to CAWSRQGVYIQYF.

The rearrangement links TRBV5-1 to TRBJ1-5; the match to TRBD1 covers 9 bases. Germline V CDR1 and CDR2: SGHRS, YFSETQ. V lost 4 bases to trimming and J lost 8 bases; unmatched junction nucleotides: 10. This CDR3 comprises 15 residues. CDR3 region: CASSAYGQGFEPQHF. The CDR3 bases are TGCGCCAGCAGCGCTTATGGACAGGGGTTTGAGCCCCAGCATTTT.

This clone was picked up a small number of times. This is likely a read error, given that the CDR3 carries no conserved phenylalanine or tryptophan at its end. The DNA is omitted, as the CDR3 cannot be located on it reliably, and the CDR3 follows TCRdb's listing. The rearrangement uses TRBV5-1 and TRBJ2-3; TRBD2, as called in the table, went unchecked against the DNA. Germline V gene lookup returns CDR1 SGHRS and CDR2 YFSETQ. The CDR3 region is 16 residues in length, termini included. CDR3 residues: CASSERLAGGASVAAL.

V and J are TRBV4-2 and TRBJ2-1; perhaps TRBD2 as D (5 bases). V lost 1 base, J lost 0 bases, and 10 bases lay in between. There are 16 residues in the CDR3. Germline lookup yields CDR1 LGHNA and CDR2 YNFKEQ. The CDR3 DNA reads TGTGCCAGCAGCCAAGCCGGGGAGAGCTCCTACAATGAGCAGTTCTTC. Translating gives CASSQAGESSYNEQFF.

CDR3 in DNA: TGCGCCAGCAGGGCCTACTCCGGGACAGGGGTTGCCGGGGAGCTGTTTTTT. Encoded protein: CASRAYSGTGVAGELFF. The chain uses TRBV5-1 and TRBJ2-2; 10 bases align to TRBD1. V was clipped by 5 bases and J by 6 bases; unmatched bases: 13. CDR3 length: 17 residues. In germline, CDR1 is SGHRS, CDR2 YFSETQ.

This sequence joins TRBV6-5 and TRBJ2-1, with TRBD1 identical over 7 bases. From germline, CDR1 is MNHEY and CDR2 SVGAGI. The V gene end was trimmed by 11 bases and the J gene end by 1 base; junction bases not matched to a gene: 5. The CDR3 contains 13 residues. CDR3 sequence: CAGRQGSYNEQFF. CDR3 coding DNA: TGTGCCGGGAGACAGGGATCCTACAATGAGCAGTTCTTC.

The V call is TRBV2, the J call TRBJ2-3; TRBD2 matches at 8 bases. This CDR3 is built from 16 residues. Germline CDR1 reads SNHLY; CDR2 reads FYNNEI. Germline trimming cut 1 base from V and 2 bases from J; bases unmatched to any gene: 5. CDR3 amino acids: CASSEVDGGATDTQYF. CDR3 DNA: TGTGCCAGCAGTGAAGTTGACGGGGGGGCCACAGATACGCAGTATTTT.

This chain uses TRBV24-1 with TRBJ2-3, with 10 bases identical to TRBD1. Germline V CDR1 and CDR2: KGHDR, SFDVKD. After removal of 7 bases from V and 3 bases from J, the junction contained 6 bases not matched to a gene. The CDR3 runs 15 residues. The CDR3 bases are TGTGCCACCAGATCGGGACAGGGGAGGACAGATACGCAGTATTTT. Translation: CATRSGQGRTDTQYF.

This clone was counted only a few times. This chain uses TRBV5-1 with TRBJ2-1; 10 nucleotides match TRBD1. Germline V gene lookup returns CDR1 SGHRS and CDR2 YFSETQ. This CDR3 is built from 17 residues. V lost 4 bases to trimming and J lost 8 bases; unmatched junction nucleotides: 15. CDR3 loop: CASSVSPGQGSMDEQFF. CDR3 bases: TGCGCCAGCAGCGTGTCCCCGGGACAGGGGTCGATGGATGAGCAGTTCTTC.

The rearrangement uses TRBV5-5 and TRBJ1-5; 9 bases fit TRBD1. The length of the CDR3 is 14 residues. The germline V gene has CDR1 SGHKS and CDR2 YYEKEE (reference sequence). With 4 bases clipped from V and 4 bases from J, the junction kept 3 bases outside the gene matches. The CDR3 here is CASSGQGINQPQHF. CDR3 nucleotides: TGTGCCAGCAGCGGACAGGGGATTAATCAGCCCCAGCATTTT.

The CDR3 DNA is TGTGCCAGCAGCAAACCGGGACTAGCGGGAGGGACGGACGAGCAGTACTTC. Protein product: CASSKPGLAGGTDEQYF. The rearrangement links TRBV7-9 to TRBJ2-7; 16 nucleotides align to TRBD2. The CDR3 sequence is 17 residues long. Germline-derived CDR1 and CDR2 are SEHNR and FQNEAQ (reference sequence). V gave up 5 bases and J gave up 5 bases; unmatched junction bases: 9.

This clone appeared many times. The V and J genes are TRBV7-8 and TRBJ2-7; D gene uncertain. Germline V CDR1 and CDR2: SGHVS, FQNEAQ. Deletions cut 1 base from V and 0 bases from J, with 4 bases between. The CDR3 loop spans 13 amino acids. CDR3 region: CASSLESSYEQYF. The CDR3 nucleotides are TGTGCCAGCAGCTTAGAGAGCTCCTACGAGCAGTACTTC.

The V gene is TRBV9, the J gene TRBJ2-1; 9 bases align to TRBD2. Germline CDR1 SGDLS, CDR2 YYNGEE. This CDR3 comprises 16 residues. V was pared by 3 bases and J by 2 bases, with 6 bases of the junction left unmatched. This chain's CDR3 is CASSALGLAAYNEQFF. The CDR3 bases are TGTGCCAGCAGCGCCCTGGGACTAGCCGCCTACAATGAGCAGTTCTTC.

V is TRBV21-1 and J is TRBJ2-7; TRBD1 is the table's D call and was not checked against the DNA. TRBV21-1 represents a pseudogene. This CDR3 is built from 22 residues. The CDR3 loop reads CASSKRDRLKQGAGPRKYEQYF. CDR3 DNA sequence: TGTGCCAGCAGCAAACGCGACCGGCTGAAACAGGGGGCTGGTCCCCGCAAATACGAGCAGTACTTC.